This T cell receptor (beta chain) was captured by sequencing in a study of blood T cell repertoires in COVID-19. Here immunoSEQ multiplex PCR was the method, and the copy in TCRdb shows in-frame clones only, minus some. The table has about 310,000 clones, 87% seen once; the top ten hold more than 8.5%. V trimming: 3 bases; J trimming: 0 bases; junction bases outside the gene matches: 13. The CDR3 extends over 18 amino acids. Sequences were obtained from PBMCs or T cells enriched from blood (not recorded which). The receptor was isolated from a woman between 18 and 29 years old who had recovered from COVID-19. The chain couples TRBV5-7 to TRBJ1-1; TRBD1 aligns across 8 bases. TRBV5-7 is labeled an ORF, and its function is uncertain. This chain's CDR3 is CASSWDRSRGHLNTEAFF. The CDR3 DNA reads TGTGCCAGCAGCTGGGACAGGTCTCGAGGGCACTTGAACACTGAAGCTTTCTTT.